The 25 T cell receptor beta chains listed next were all sequenced from one sample in a study of OX40 agonist ivuxolimab in advanced cancers. The library was prepared using the immunoSEQ multiplex PCR assay. Here the immuneACCESS table is served through TCRdb, limited to in-frame sequences with V and J called. Missing clones are a known gap in these copies; in checked studies unresolved V genes cover under half, and the rest lacks a known reason. The sample profile shows 25,000 to 30,000 clones; under 80% of them were found once. The ten largest clones add up to approximately 32% of the sample. The specimen was CD4+ or CD8+ T cells sorted from blood, collected in a trial of the OX40 agonist ivuxolimab. The source of these receptors is an adult with an advanced solid tumor such as melanoma, head and neck, liver or kidney cancer.

This clone came up a few times. This chain connects TRBV11-2 to TRBJ1-3; the D is unclear. Germline CDR1 reads SGHAT; CDR2 reads FQNNGV. The germline V and J ends were trimmed by 1 base and 4 bases, with 5 bases remaining between them. CDR3 size: 13 residues. In nucleotides, the CDR3 is TGTGCCAGCAGCTTAGCCGTGGGAAACACCATATATTTT. Protein sequence: CASSLAVGNTIYF. The full variable domain, its missing parts supplied by reference TRBV11-2 and TRBJ1-3, is EAGVAQSPRYKIIEKRQSVAFWCNPISGHATLYWYQQILGQGPKLLIQFQNNGVVDDSQLPKDRFSAERLKGVDSTLKIQPAKLEDSAVYLCASSLAVGNTIYFGEGSWLTVV.

V gene TRBV30 combines with J gene TRBJ2-7; 9 bases line up with TRBD1. V lost 0 bases and J lost 7; bases outside the gene matches: 10. The CDR3 covers 15 residues. The germline gives CDR1 GTSNPN, CDR2 SVGIG (reference sequence). This CDR3 reads CAWSVGTGTLFEQYF. In nucleotides, the CDR3 is TGTGCCTGGAGTGTAGGGACAGGGACTTTGTTTGAGCAGTACTTC.

V is TRBV30 and J is TRBJ2-1, with 8 nucleotides matching TRBD1. Germline V CDR1 and CDR2: GTSNPN, SVGIG (reference sequence). J gave up 0 bases and V 5 bases, and 6 bases lay outside the gene matches. CDR3 length equals 15 residues. The CDR3 DNA sequence: TGTGCCTGGGAGGGACAGGAGAGCTCCTACAATGAGCAGTTCTTC. Its translation: CAWEGQESSYNEQFF.

This clone showed up just once. This chain joins TRBV19 and TRBJ2-4, with 9 bases identical to TRBD1. Trimming removed 5 bases from V and 12 bases from J; junction bases left unmatched: 11. Germline V gene data show CDR1 as LNHDA and CDR2 as SQIVND (reference sequence). The CDR3 is 14 residues long. CDR3 bases: TGTGCCAGTAGTCCCCGGACAGGGGCCGGGGGTCAGTACTTC. This sequence encodes CASSPRTGAGGQYF.

In its sample, this clone was seen many times. This chain connects TRBV9 to TRBJ1-4; D remains ambiguous. The CDR3 totals 14 residues. V was trimmed by 0 bases and J by 1 base, leaving 4 bases between them. Per germline, CDR1 SGDLS and CDR2 YYNGEE. The CDR3 sequence: CASSVEGTNEKLFF. DNA for the CDR3: TGTGCCAGCAGCGTAGAGGGAACTAATGAAAAACTGTTTTTT.

The chain combines TRBV2 with TRBJ2-1, with D unclear. The CDR3 is 13 residues long. Germline assignment: CDR1 SNHLY and CDR2 FYNNEI. Trimming removed 7 bases at V and 2 bases at J, with 9 bases between. The CDR3 bases are TGTGCCAGCACTTGGACCACCTACAATGAGCAGTTCTTC. Residues: CASTWTTYNEQFF.

V and J are TRBV6-5 and TRBJ2-5; D is possibly TRBD1 or TRBD2 (6 bases each). The V and J ends lost 6 bases and 1 base respectively, with 12 bases between them. This CDR3 has 14 residues. CDR1 is MNHEY, CDR2 SVGAGI, per germline. The CDR3 spells CASRKRGVQETQYF. CDR3 sequence (DNA): TGTGCCAGCAGAAAAAGGGGGGTCCAAGAGACCCAGTACTTC.

CDR3 sequence: CASSMGGDGQETQYF. The CDR3 DNA sequence: TGTGCCAGTAGTATGGGGGGCGATGGTCAAGAGACCCAGTACTTC. The chain joins TRBV19 to TRBJ2-5, with D perhaps matching TRBD1 or TRBD2 (6 bases each). Trimming cost V 3 bases and J 2 bases, with 13 bases left between them. Germline V gives CDR1 LNHDA, CDR2 SQIVND (reference sequence). The CDR3 consists of 15 residues.

The genes are TRBV7-9 and TRBJ2-1; D is unresolved. Deletions cut 5 bases from V and 8 bases from J, with 10 bases between. The CDR3 sequence is 12 residues long. CDR1 and CDR2 from the germline V gene are SEHNR and FQNEAQ (reference sequence). CDR3 bases: TGTGCCAGCAGCCTGAGTTGGGATGAGCAGTTCTTC. This gives the protein CASSLSWDEQFF. Combining the CDR3 with reference TRBV7-9 and TRBJ2-1 gives the whole variable domain DTGVSQNPRHKITKRGQNVTFRCDPISEHNRLYWYRQTLGQGPEFLTYFQNEAQLEKSRLLSDRFSAERPKGSFSTLEIQRTEQGDSAMYLCASSLSWDEQFFGPGTRLTVL.

This sequence joins TRBV28 and TRBJ2-3, with TRBD2 matching over 10 bases. In germline, CDR1 is MDHEN, CDR2 SYDVKM. This CDR3 is built from 19 residues. The junction had 19 bases not matched to a gene; V was cut back by 6 bases and J by 4 bases. This CDR3 reads CASSRAGTSAFMGADTQYF. Written as DNA, the CDR3 is TGTGCCAGCAGCCGAGCCGGGACTAGCGCCTTTATGGGGGCAGATACGCAGTATTTT.

This chain uses TRBV11-3 with TRBJ1-2, with D possibly matching TRBD1 (6 bases). With 3 bases removed from V and 0 bases from J, the gap between germline ends came to 11 bases. CDR1 and CDR2 from the germline V gene are SGHNT and YENEEA. This CDR3 is built from 15 residues. CDR3 amino acids: CASSFAGTPNYGYTF. CDR3 nucleotide sequence: TGTGCCAGCAGCTTCGCCGGGACACCTAACTATGGCTACACCTTC.

The chain recombines TRBV7-3 with TRBJ2-1, with D perhaps given as TRBD1 or TRBD2 (6 bases each). This CDR3 contains 17 residues. Deletions cut 1 base from V and 5 bases from J, with 18 bases between. CDR1 is SGHTA and CDR2 is FQGTGA in the germline V gene. The CDR3 DNA reads TGTGCCAGCAGCTTAATGAGATACGGGGGCCGGAACAATGAGCAGTTCTTC. This encodes CASSLMRYGGRNNEQFF. Drawing the rest from reference TRBV7-3 and TRBJ2-1, the complete variable domain is GAGVSQTPSNKVTEKGKYVELRCDPISGHTALYWYRQSLGQGPEFLIYFQGTGAADDSGLPNDRFFAVRPEGSVSTLKIQRTERGDSAVYLCASSLMRYGGRNNEQFFGPGTRLTVL.

The chain combines TRBV2 with TRBJ2-3; D is ambiguous. The germline V gene encodes CDR1 SNHLY and CDR2 FYNNEI. The V end was cut by 0 bases, the J end by 2 bases, with 3 bases between. The CDR3 extends over 13 amino acids. The CDR3 DNA is TGTGCCAGCAGTGAAGCGACCACAGATACGCAGTATTTT. This codes for CASSEATTDTQYF.

The chain has TRBV6-5 and TRBJ2-3; 11 bases are a match to TRBD1. The length of the CDR3 is 15 residues. CDR1 is MNHEY, CDR2 SVGAGI, per germline. V lost 4 bases to trimming and J lost 1 base; unmatched junction nucleotides: 1. DNA for the CDR3: TGTGCCAGCAGTTGGACAGGGGGCGGCACAGATACGCAGTATTTT. This sequence encodes CASSWTGGGTDTQYF.

V is TRBV7-8 and J is TRBJ2-6; D not certain. Germline V CDR1 and CDR2: SGHVS, FQNEAQ. Trimming took off 1 base at V and 0 bases at J, with 4 bases between the two ends. The CDR3 spans 15 residues. The CDR3 region is CASSLGLSGANVLTF. CDR3 DNA: TGTGCCAGCAGCTTAGGTCTCTCTGGGGCCAACGTCCTGACTTTC.

This sequence joins TRBV7-9 and TRBJ2-5; D uncertain. Between the trimmed V and J ends, which lost 1 base and 0 bases, there was a span of 6 bases. Per the germline V gene, CDR1 is SEHNR and CDR2 is FQNEAQ (reference sequence). This CDR3 spans 14 amino acids. CDR3 nucleotide sequence: TGTGCCAGCAGCTTAGGGCAGTACCAAGAGACCCAGTACTTC. This translates into CASSLGQYQETQYF.

J is TRBJ2-7 and V is TRBV9, with D tentatively TRBD2 (6 bases). V gave up 4 bases and J gave up 4 bases, with 18 bases separating them. Germline CDR1 and CDR2: SGDLS and YYNGEE. The CDR3 has 15 residues. The DNA of the CDR3 is TGTGCCAGCAGCTCCGGGACTGTCGTACCGTACGAGCAGTACTTC. Translated: CASSSGTVVPYEQYF.

This chain uses TRBV2 with TRBJ2-3, with 8 bases matching TRBD1. This CDR3 has 14 amino acids. After removal of 7 bases from V and 5 bases from J, the junction contained 8 bases not matched to a gene. Per germline, CDR1 SNHLY and CDR2 FYNNEI. CDR3 sequence: CASIRRGLLDTQYF. DNA for the CDR3: TGTGCCAGCATCCGCAGGGGGCTATTAGATACGCAGTATTTT.

V is TRBV6-5 and J is TRBJ1-5, with unresolved D. The CDR3 extends over 15 amino acids. The germline gives CDR1 MNHEY, CDR2 SVGAGI. Between the trimmed V and J ends, which lost 7 bases and 2 bases, there was a span of 15 bases. CDR3: CASKLHGMGNQPQHF. CDR3 DNA sequence: TGTGCCAGCAAACTTCATGGGATGGGCAATCAGCCCCAGCATTTT.

This clone has only one observation. V is TRBV11-1 and J is TRBJ2-1; D gene ambiguous. The germline CDR1 and CDR2 sequences are SGHAT and FQDESV (reference sequence). This CDR3 is built from 16 residues. With 2 bases removed from V and 9 bases from J, the gap between germline ends came to 20 bases. CDR3 residues: CASSLISDGYTSEQFF. The CDR3 DNA reads TGTGCCAGCAGCTTAATTTCGGACGGATATACCAGTGAGCAGTTCTTC.

This clone was recorded only once. This chain uses TRBV29-1 with TRBJ2-5; 8 nucleotides line up with TRBD1. The end of the DNA fits TRBJ2-7 better, so the J call may be wrong. The CDR3 length is 12 residues. Looked up from germline, CDR1 is SQVTM and CDR2 is ANQGSEA. The CDR3 DNA reads as TGCAGCGTTGAAACAGGGGGTACCGAGCAGTACTTC. Its translation is CSVETGGTEQYF.

This clone was found a few times. V gene TRBV14 combines with J gene TRBJ2-2, with D perhaps being TRBD1 or TRBD2 (5 bases each). Trimming shortened V by 1 base and J by 4 bases, and 10 bases separated the two germline ends. Per the germline V gene, CDR1 is SGHDN and CDR2 is FVKESK. CDR3 size: 15 residues. This CDR3 reads CASSQVPGTTGELFF. The CDR3 DNA follows: TGTGCCAGCAGCCAAGTACCAGGGACCACCGGGGAGCTGTTTTTT.

J is TRBJ2-5 and V is TRBV13, with D possibly matching TRBD2 (5 bases). CDR1 is PRHDT and CDR2 is FYEKMQ in the germline V gene (reference sequence). The CDR3 runs 15 residues. Trimming shortened V by 5 bases and J by 3 bases, and 16 bases separated the two germline ends. This CDR3 is CASSVLRGSEETQYF. Here the CDR3 DNA reads TGTGCCAGCAGCGTACTACGGGGATCAGAAGAGACCCAGTACTTC.

In its sample, this clone ranks as hyperexpanded (1% or more). The V and J genes are TRBV10-1 and TRBJ1-2; perhaps TRBD1 as D (5 bases). Trimming left V 10 bases short and J 7 bases short, with 16 bases between. In germline, CDR1 is WNHNN, CDR2 SYGVQD (reference sequence). The CDR3 is made up of 12 amino acids. The DNA for the CDR3 is TGCGCCAATACCGGGACCAAGCGTGGCTACACCTTC. This sequence encodes CANTGTKRGYTF.

The chain recombines TRBV5-4 with TRBJ2-7, with 8 bases matching TRBD1. With 3 bases clipped from V and 0 bases from J, the junction kept 5 bases outside the gene matches. CDR3 size: 15 residues. Germline CDR1 and CDR2: SGHNT and YYREEE (reference sequence). In nucleotides, the CDR3 is TGTGCCAGCAGCTACCGGACAGGGAGCTCCTACGAGCAGTACTTC. It encodes CASSYRTGSSYEQYF.